This T cell receptor (beta chain) was identified during a study of CXCR3-negative and CXCR3-positive naive CD8 T cells (dated by TCRdb to between 2018 and 2021). Describing the broader study: In total, around 150 million TRB reads were obtained, or roughly 1.5 +/- 0.3 million reads per library. Diversity and physicochemical repertoire analyses covered some eleven donors pooled from two independent experiments. For the TRBV-TRBJ cluster analysis, the naive subsets came from about 5 donors, while the memory cells came from 3 donors. Study-level results and caveats: Because surface CD5, which has been linked to self-reactivity in mice, was comparable between naive subsets, TCR interaction strength was also inferred from TRB CDR3 physicochemical properties. TRB CDR3s from CXCR3-positive naive cells showed higher hydrophobicity (lower Kidera factor 4), lower energy, and higher strength and volume indices than CXCR3-negative naive cells. Both naive subsets had comparably high repertoire diversity, while memory CD8+ T cells had much lower repertoire diversity. Within the same donor, TRBV-TRBJ usage looked similar between naive CXCR3-negative and CXCR3-positive cells, but memory cells had distinct patterns. CXCR3 expression partially decreased after cryopreservation, so most assays used freshly isolated PBMCs.

Turning to this clonotype: Its recognized antigen is unknown.

Sequencing took place on a NextSeq 550. The Human TCR Profiling Kit (MiLaboratory) was used to prepare UMI-labeled 5' RACE TRB cDNA libraries. The full amount of extracted RNA was used for cDNA synthesis, and the full amount of resulting cDNA was used for PCR amplification. Libraries were prepared in parallel with an identical number of PCR cycles. As for the authors' bioinformatics: With a minimum of two reads required per UMI, MIGEC and MiXCR pulled out about 53,000 +/- 10,000 unique UMI-labeled TRB cDNA molecules from each library. Each library averaged around 42,000 +/- 9,900 functional in-frame TRB CDR3 nucleotide clonotypes without stop codons. After each sample was downsampled to 5000 UMI-labeled TRB molecules, VDJtools was used to calculate diversity metrics such as normalized Shannon-Wiener and Chao1. For the central five CDR3 residues, VDJtools calculated physicochemical properties weighted by clonotype size, namely interaction energy, strength, volume and Kidera factor 4. After the reads were reprocessed by TCRdb, one entry was made per CDR3 protein sequence, with no DNA. The V and J calls and clone size come from TCRdb's table, not from the authors' own analysis. The table for this sample shows roughly 89,000 distinct CDR3 sequences. The ten largest clones capture roughly 0.99% of the sample.

For every CD8+ T cell subset, about 300,000 cells were flow-sorted straight into RLT lysis buffer, and each subset was sorted in triplicate. Naive CD8+ T cells were defined stringently as CD45RO-CCR7+CD27+CD95- to exclude memory contaminants. Peripheral blood mononuclear cells were isolated from buffy coats using standard density gradient centrifugation. A FACSAria III was used to flow-sort naive CXCR3-negative and CXCR3-positive CD8+ T cells. Total RNA was extracted from sorted cells with an RNeasy Mini Kit. This sequence originates from a human donor in good health. Some clones in this sample may be carry-over from other donors' samples. Sequenced input: naive CXCR3- CD8+ T cells from blood. The cell subset or site label here, explained by the study, means: CD45RO-CCR7+CD27+CD95- naive CD8+ T cells lacking CXCR3 (TNR3-).

CDR3 reads: CASSPDAGDTEAFF. The rearranged chain carries TRBV7-2 and TRBJ1-1; the TRBD1 assignment by TCRdb is unverifiable without DNA. The CDR3 goes from the cysteine to the phenylalanine over 14 residues. The coding DNA is unavailable. The germline V gene sets CDR1 to SGHTA and CDR2 to FQGNSA.